The source of this T cell receptor beta chain is a study of T cell changes during pregnancy in multiple sclerosis. Produced via immunoSEQ multiplex PCR; TCRdb's table is partial and in-frame only. The sample includes about 110,000 clones, 80% to 95% of them seen just once. Per the germline V gene, CDR1 is SGHTA and CDR2 is FQGTGA. V was pared by 5 bases and J by 5 bases, with 2 bases of the junction left unmatched. This CDR3 comprises 13 residues. Specimen: peripheral blood, collected in the third trimester of pregnancy. The sequence derives from a female donor with multiple sclerosis, enrolled in a pregnancy study. This chain links TRBV7-3 with TRBJ2-5, with 10 bases that match TRBD1. Here the CDR3 reads CASSPGQGETQYF. In DNA form, the CDR3 reads TGTGCCAGCAGCCCGGGACAGGGGGAGACCCAGTACTTC.